The subject of this entry is one T cell receptor beta chain. Its target is unknown. Unique molecular identifiers featured in each of the TCR beta cDNA libraries. Researchers reported 400,000 to 550,000 cDNA molecules coming from around 1 to 9.1 million T cells. In TCRdb, the PCR reads were re-called with MiXCR into one record per CDR3 protein. This sample has about 400,000 distinct CDR3 sequences; less than 40% occur once, and the top ten carry roughly 13%. The data stem from a study of post-analysis software for immune sequencing data. Study context: Disease courses included relapsing-remitting, secondary progressive and progressive-relapsing multiple sclerosis. Overall study findings and caveats: Batch-matched samples strongly co-clustered by F measure. Patients had higher frequencies than controls of about 5 TRBV segments, including TRBV5-6, TRBV5-1 and TRBV20-1. There was significantly lower normalized Chao1 diversity in multiple sclerosis patients than in controls.

The CDR3 is 14 residues long. Per the germline V gene, CDR1 is MNHEY and CDR2 is SMNVEV (reference sequence). Deletions cut 7 bases from V and 5 bases from J, with 17 bases between. The J gene is TRBJ1-1, the V gene TRBV27, with D hard to call. The receptor was derived from a girl aged 5-17 years with multiple sclerosis. Sequences were obtained from blood. The DNA for the CDR3 is TGTGCCAGCACCCCCGGGCTTCTGGGAACTGAAGCTTTCTTT. Its translation is CASTPGLLGTEAFF.